This record looks at one T cell receptor beta chain sequence and its context. This clonotype was recorded many times. Its specific antigen is unknown. Base qualities were left out, and no much larger clone turns up one base away. Based on the germline V gene, the CDR1 and CDR2 sequences are KGHDR and SFDVKD. V gives up 4 bases and J gives up 1 base, and the segment between their germline ends measures 12 bases. From its cysteine to its phenylalanine, the CDR3 spans 15 amino acids. Just CDR3 DNA is preserved here, 45 bases in frame from base 1. In this study, sorted CD4+ and CD8+ T cells from the blood of healthy subjects and of severe aplastic anemia patients had their TCR repertoires deep-sequenced. Ficoll-Paque density gradient centrifugation was used to isolate peripheral blood mononuclear cells. Before DNA extraction, CD4+ and CD8+ T cells were sorted by FACS or by magnetic beads. TCR beta VDJ combination and CDR3 sequence profiling used genomic DNA as the template. An Illumina HiSeq 2000 was the platform used for TCR repertoire sequencing. From the authors' description of their analysis: TRBV/TRBJ rearrangement plots, CDR3 size and DJ length profiles, and Simpson's diversity index were used to assess repertoires. Whichever DNA sequence was most abundant in the deep sequencing data was defined as the immunodominant clone. CDR3 amino acid sequences were screened for sharing across subjects and compared with published repertoires and the VDJdb database. Using fastp at Q25 and MiXCR, TCRdb reprocessed the public reads and kept productive beta chains. CDR3 protein duplicates are merged, each entry listing the most common genes and DNA. For this entry, the V and J calls and clone size follow TCRdb and not the study's own pipeline. Present in this sample are 86,000 or so distinct CDR3 sequences, about half of which were seen just once. The ten largest clones take up approximately 60% of the sample.

The sample comes from a study of CD8+CD57+ T cells in acquired aplastic anemia (dated by TCRdb to the late 2010s). For the wider study: A mean of about 3.2 ug of DNA, ranging from roughly 0.2 to 27.4 ug, was extracted from sorted CD4+ and CD8+ cells. An average of approximately 10 million reads for CD4+ cells and around 11 million reads for CD8+ cells was obtained from healthy donor samples.

Broader findings and caveats from the paper: Some 27 CD8+ CDR3 sequences were found in both patients and controls but appeared to be highly expressed in patients and within the immunodominant clones of the patients. CD8+ Simpson's diversity did not differ significantly between patients and healthy controls (P=0.060).

The specimen sequenced was sorted CD4+, CD8+, or CD8+CD57+ T cells (not recorded which) from PBMCs. The TCR comes from a human donor in good health, serving as a control. Recombination connected TRBV24-1 to TRBJ1-1; the D gene cannot be named for sure. The bases read TGTGCCACCAGTGACCCACGGACGGGGAACACTGAAGCTTTCTTT. Protein translation: CATSDPRTGNTEAFF.